This T cell receptor (beta chain) was documented in a study of spatial heterogeneity in lung cancer. Time point: sample taken at primary tumor resection. Unsorted whole RNA of tumor, nontumor lung or frozen PBMC was sequenced. Patients with untreated early-stage non-small cell lung cancer, numbering around 72, were the donors. This clonotype was recorded at least ten times. TCRdb reanalysed the 5' RACE reads using MiXCR and keeps one entry per CDR3 protein. Of about 90,000 distinct CDR3 sequences in the sample, approximately 8.6% were seen once. After removal of 5 bases from V and 6 bases from J, the junction contained 9 bases not matched to a gene. The CDR3 has 15 residues. Germline CDR1 and CDR2: SGHTA and FQGNSA.

This sequence was found in a male donor with early-stage non-small cell lung cancer. Sample: PBMCs, taken at surgery. The chain employs TRBV7-2 and TRBJ2-3; 9 nucleotides agree with TRBD1. The CDR3 is CASSPRGTGRDTQYF. The CDR3 coding sequence is TGTGCCAGCAGCCCGCGCGGGACAGGGAGGGATACGCAGTATTTT.